This TCR beta chain is from a study of Ad26.COV2.S vaccination and SARS-CoV-2 variants. The treatment denotes: around 19 received Ad26.COV2.S at low or high dose, single or two shots; roughly five received placebo; per-sample allocation not given. Day 63 after the first injection of vaccine or placebo was the sampling time. Donor was an adult aged 18-55 years in Boston. In the vaccine, an Ad26 vector expressed the SARS-CoV-2 spike of the Wuhan strain. TCRdb keeps only in-frame clones here, not all; method: immunoSEQ multiplex PCR. The data contain about 420,000 clones, more than 75% of them singletons. The CDR3 totals 15 residues. Germline CDR1 reads ENHRY; CDR2 reads SYGVKD. V was trimmed by 2 bases and J by 4 bases, leaving 15 bases between them. Study-level results: Following vaccination, spike-specific CD8+ and CD4+ T cell responses reportedly exhibited substantial breadth. Ad26.COV2.S recipients had broader spike-specific TCRs (P = 0.0014).

For this clone: Its antigen remains unknown.

V and J are TRBV10-3 and TRBJ2-7; D could derive from TRBD1 or TRBD2 (6 bases each). This specimen consisted of peripheral blood, obtained in a trial of Ad26.COV2.S vaccine versus placebo. The clonotype comes from a person between 18 and 65 years old who received the Ad26.COV2.S COVID-19 vaccine or a placebo. The CDR3 protein is CAISELEGEAYEQYF. CDR3 DNA sequence: TGTGCCATCAGTGAGCTGGAGGGGGAGGCGTACGAGCAGTACTTC.